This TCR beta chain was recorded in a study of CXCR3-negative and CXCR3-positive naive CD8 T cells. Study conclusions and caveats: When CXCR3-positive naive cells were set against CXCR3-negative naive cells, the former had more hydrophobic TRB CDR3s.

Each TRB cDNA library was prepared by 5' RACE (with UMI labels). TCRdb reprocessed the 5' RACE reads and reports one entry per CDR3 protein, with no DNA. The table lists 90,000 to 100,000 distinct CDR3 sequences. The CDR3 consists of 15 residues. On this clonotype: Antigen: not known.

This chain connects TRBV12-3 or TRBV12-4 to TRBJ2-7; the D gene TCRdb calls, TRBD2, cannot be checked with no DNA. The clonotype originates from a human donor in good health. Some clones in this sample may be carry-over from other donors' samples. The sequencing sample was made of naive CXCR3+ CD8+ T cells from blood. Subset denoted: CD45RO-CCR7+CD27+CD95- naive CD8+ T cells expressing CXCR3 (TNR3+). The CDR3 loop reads CASRGQRGGSYEQYF.